This T cell receptor (beta chain) stems from a study of cytomegalovirus exposure and HLA in healthy donors. Study outcomes and limitations: Analysis was performed later, and it showed HLA-associated TCR beta chains to be more clonally expanded than equally common others. It was assumed in the presence/absence analyses that sequencing depth was roughly uniform across donors.

A multiplex PCR was run with 60 Vbeta primers and 13 Jbeta primers. Profiling relied on immunoSEQ multiplex PCR, and the TCRdb table lists in-frame clones only, not all of them. The repertoire holds fewer than 65,000 clones, 77% seen once, with approximately 3.4% in the top ten. On this clone itself: The antigen is not known.

The CDR3 has 17 residues. With V trimmed by 8 bases and J by 6 bases, 16 bases remained unmatched. Germline V gene lookup returns CDR1 SNHLY and CDR2 FYNNEI. This clonotype originated in a woman aged 40 to 55 in good health and CMV-seropositive. The V call is TRBV2, the J call TRBJ2-3, with 11 bases lining up with TRBD2. The sequenced material came from PBMCs. Here the CDR3 reads CASRGVVAGGPRDTQYF. The CDR3 DNA is TGTGCCAGCCGTGGGGTGGTAGCGGGGGGGCCTAGGGATACGCAGTATTTT.